This T cell receptor beta chain was sequenced for a study of blood T cell repertoires in COVID-19. On the study more broadly: Acute-phase and convalescent COVID-19 samples originated in the United States, Italy and Spain. From T cells, B-cell-depleted T cells, or PBMCs came the material, which was cDNA or gDNA.

CDR3 length: 15 residues. The V gene lost 4 bases and the J gene lost 1 base, with 12 bases spanning the gap. Germline loops: CDR1 SGDLS, CDR2 YYNGEE. As handled by the study authors: The assay estimated nucleated cells by amplifying reference gene primers. TCRdb keeps only in-frame clones here, not all; method: immunoSEQ multiplex PCR. That table gives V, J and clone size, and the DNA gave D and trimming. Here the sample spans under 150,000 clones, 80% to 90% being singletons. Material: peripheral blood. The TCR originated in a woman in her forties or fifties with acute or convalescent COVID-19. The chain employs TRBV9 and TRBJ2-1, with TRBD1 as a possible D gene (6 bases). The CDR3, as DNA: TGTGCCAGCAGCCCTCACAGGGCTTCCTACAATGAGCAGTTCTTC. Amino acid sequence: CASSPHRASYNEQFF.